This is a list of T cell receptor beta chains from one sample in a study of blood T cell repertoires in COVID-19. The table came from immunoSEQ multiplex PCR; TCRdb's copy has only in-frame clones and leaves some out. The table lists under 200,000 clones, around 77% of them singletons. The source material was peripheral blood. The source is a man aged 65 to 79 with acute or convalescent COVID-19. CDR3s include the opening cysteine and the closing phenylalanine or tryptophan. The D gene is left open where the match is weak. Part of the rows lack a size; the others show once, few, many or a class for expanded clones.

D gene	V gene	J gene	CDR3 length	clone size	CDR3 protein	CDR3 DNA
-	TRBV7-9	TRBJ1-1	13	-	CASSLTRDTEAFF	TGTGCCAGCAGCTTAACCAGGGACACTGAAGCTTTCTTT
-	TRBV5-1	TRBJ2-5	14	-	CASSRDTDQETQYF	TGCGCCAGCAGCCGGGACACCGACCAAGAGACCCAGTACTTC
-	TRBV28	TRBJ2-1	15	-	CASSLSGFSYNEQFF	TGTGCCAGCAGTTTATCGGGGTTCTCCTACAATGAGCAGTTCTTC
TRBD1	TRBV7-6	TRBJ1-1	18	-	CASSLAVETGGLNTEAFF	TGTGCCAGCAGCTTAGCGGTGGAAACAGGGGGCTTGAACACTGAAGCTTTCTTT
-	TRBV9	TRBJ1-2	15	-	CASSVSIEPNYGYTF	TGTGCCAGCAGCGTAAGCATCGAACCTAACTATGGCTACACCTTC
TRBD2	TRBV11-2	TRBJ2-7	15	-	CASSLGLAGVYEQYF	TGTGCCAGCAGCTTAGGTCTAGCGGGAGTCTACGAGCAGTACTTC
TRBD1	TRBV6-5	TRBJ2-1	15	-	CASSRGQGVREEQFF	TGTGCCAGCAGTCGCGGACAGGGGGTTAGGGAGGAGCAGTTCTTC
TRBD1	TRBV5-6	TRBJ2-7	16	many	CASSQVSGTGEGKQYF	TGTGCCAGCAGTCAGGTTTCCGGGACAGGGGAGGGTAAGCAGTACTTC
-	TRBV4-1	TRBJ2-7	16	-	CASSQDFTGLTYEQYF	TGCGCCAGCAGCCAAGATTTCACTGGTCTGACCTACGAGCAGTACTTC
TRBD1	TRBV9	TRBJ1-2	14	-	CASSVGETGYGYTF	TGTGCCAGCAGCGTAGGTGAGACAGGGTATGGCTACACCTTC
-	TRBV19	TRBJ2-1	15	-	CASMGAPNAVNEQFF	TGTGCCAGTATGGGGGCTCCCAATGCCGTCAATGAGCAGTTCTTC
-	TRBV18	TRBJ2-7	13	-	CASSPAASYEQYF	TGTGCCAGCTCACCGGCAGCGTCCTACGAGCAGTACTTC
-	TRBV4-2	TRBJ2-3	17	few	CASSHPSQGISTDTQYF	TGTGCCAGCAGCCACCCGTCGCAGGGGATAAGCACAGATACGCAGTATTTT
-	TRBV6-5	TRBJ1-1	14	-	CASSYRGLDTEAFF	TGTGCCAGCTCATACCGGGGATTGGACACTGAAGCTTTCTTT
-	TRBV29-1	TRBJ1-2	12	-	CSHKCRHYGYTF	TGCAGCCACAAGTGCAGGCACTATGGCTACACCTTC
TRBD1	TRBV5-4	TRBJ2-7	13	once	CASSFRDSYEQYF	TGTGCCAGCAGCTTCCGGGACAGCTACGAGCAGTACTTC
-	TRBV7-3	TRBJ2-7	15	-	CASSVTADTSYEQYF	TGTGCCAGCAGCGTAACCGCCGACACCTCCTACGAGCAGTACTTC
-	TRBV3-1/TRBV3-2	TRBJ1-3	14	-	CASATRSSGNTIYF	TGTGCCAGCGCTACGCGGTCTTCTGGAAACACCATATATTTT
TRBD2	TRBV5-4	TRBJ2-5	14	-	CASSSASGQETQYF	TGTGCCAGCAGCTCCGCTAGCGGCCAAGAGACCCAGTACTTC
TRBD1	TRBV10-3	TRBJ1-5	13	-	CAIGQGGAQPQHF	TGTGCCATCGGACAGGGCGGTGCTCAGCCCCAGCATTTT
-	TRBV28	TRBJ2-5	13	-	CASSLGQQETQYF	TGTGCCAGCAGTCTTGGACAGCAAGAGACCCAGTACTTC
TRBD2	TRBV14	TRBJ2-3	16	-	CASSQELRGDTDTQYF	TGTGCCAGCAGCCAAGAGTTGCGGGGGGACACAGATACGCAGTATTTT
-	TRBV6-1	TRBJ1-2	14	-	CASSEASGDYGYTF	TGTGCCAGCAGTGAAGCGTCAGGGGACTATGGCTACACCTTC
-	TRBV19	TRBJ1-1	12	-	CASKGGEVEAFF	TGTGCCAGTAAAGGAGGGGAAGTTGAAGCTTTCTTT
-	TRBV5-1	TRBJ1-5	15	-	CASSLRGGLYQPQHF	TGCGCCAGCAGCTTGAGGGGGGGACTTTATCAGCCCCAGCATTTT
TRBD1	TRBV5-1	TRBJ1-4	14	-	CASSLYPGGEKLFF	TGCGCCAGCAGCTTGTATCCAGGGGGGGAAAAACTGTTTTTT
-	TRBV6-1	TRBJ1-5	13	-	CASSDREFQPQHF	TGTGCCAGCAGTGACAGGGAATTTCAGCCCCAGCATTTT
TRBD2	TRBV5-1	TRBJ2-2	16	-	CASSLGGTTNTGELFF	TGCGCCAGCAGCTTGGGCGGGACTACGAACACCGGGGAGCTGTTTTTT
TRBD2	TRBV27	TRBJ2-1	15	-	CASTPLGEGRNEQFF	TGTGCCAGCACCCCCTTGGGGGAGGGGAGGAATGAGCAGTTCTTC
-	TRBV5-1	TRBJ2-1	15	-	CASSLIGGSYNEQFF	TGCGCCAGCAGCTTGATCGGGGGTTCCTACAATGAGCAGTTCTTC
TRBD1	TRBV11-2	TRBJ2-7	15	-	CASSPPGQGTYEQYF	TGTGCCAGCAGCCCACCGGGACAGGGGACCTACGAGCAGTACTTC
TRBD1	TRBV7-8	TRBJ1-1	15	-	CASSLEDRGWTEAFF	TGTGCCAGCAGCTTAGAGGACAGGGGATGGACTGAAGCTTTCTTT
-	TRBV7-3	TRBJ2-5	16	-	CASSLTRAVDQETQYF	TGTGCCAGCAGCTTAACGAGGGCGGTGGACCAAGAGACCCAGTACTTC
-	TRBV5-1	TRBJ1-1	19	-	CASSLLGAPQIGGNTEAFF	TGCGCCAGCAGCTTGCTCGGCGCCCCCCAAATCGGCGGAAACACTGAAGCTTTCTTT
TRBD1	TRBV10-2	TRBJ2-7	13	-	CASRRDRGTEQYF	TGCGCCAGCAGGAGGGACAGGGGGACCGAGCAGTACTTC
-	TRBV28	TRBJ1-6	15	few	CASSSAAGQNSPLHF	TGTGCCAGCAGTTCTGCGGCAGGGCAGAATTCACCCCTCCACTTT
-	TRBV10-3	TRBJ1-2	14	-	CAISDRASTYGYTF	TGTGCCATCAGCGACAGAGCCTCGACCTATGGCTACACCTTC
TRBD1	TRBV7-8	TRBJ2-7	14	-	CASSFGQGLYEQYF	TGTGCCAGCAGCTTCGGACAGGGTCTCTACGAGCAGTACTTC
-	TRBV19	TRBJ1-4	15	-	CASRPRDATNEKLFF	TGTGCCAGTAGGCCTCGGGATGCAACTAATGAAAAACTGTTTTTT
-	TRBV5-1	TRBJ2-2	13	many	CASSLAYTGELFF	TGCGCCAGCAGCTTGGCCTACACCGGGGAGCTGTTTTTT
-	TRBV9	TRBJ2-7	14	-	CASSVGRGPYEQYF	TGTGCCAGCAGCGTGGGGCGGGGCCCCTACGAGCAGTACTTC
TRBD2	TRBV9	TRBJ2-1	13	once	CASSVTSGSEQFF	TGTGCCAGCAGCGTAACTAGCGGGTCTGAGCAGTTCTTC
-	TRBV7-6	TRBJ2-7	16	-	CASSLAFQGTFYEQYF	TGTGCCAGCAGCTTAGCGTTTCAGGGCACCTTTTACGAGCAGTACTTC
-	TRBV11-3	TRBJ2-7	15	-	CASSLVAGRTYEQYF	TGTGCCAGCAGCTTAGTGGCAGGGCGGACCTACGAGCAGTACTTC
-	TRBV3-1/TRBV3-2	TRBJ1-2	13	-	CASSPAGSYGYTF	TGTGCCAGCAGCCCCGCGGGGTCTTATGGCTACACCTTC
-	TRBV5-1	TRBJ1-3	16	few	CASSPTGTGSGNTIYF	TGCGCCAGCAGCCCTACGGGTACAGGCTCTGGAAACACCATATATTTT
-	TRBV5-5	TRBJ2-7	14	-	CASSLAVGRNEQYF	TGTGCCAGCAGCTTGGCCGTGGGCCGAAACGAGCAGTACTTC
-	TRBV19	TRBJ2-3	16	-	CASSIATVLSTDTQYF	TGTGCCAGTAGTATCGCGACAGTTCTTAGCACAGATACGCAGTATTTT
TRBD1	TRBV24-1	TRBJ2-2	17	-	CATSDPLDREDTGELFF	TGTGCCACCAGTGACCCTCTGGACAGGGAGGACACCGGGGAGCTGTTTTTT
-	TRBV3-1/TRBV3-2	TRBJ2-1	16	-	CASSQEGQPRRNEQFF	TGTGCCAGCAGCCAAGAGGGACAACCACGCCGGAATGAGCAGTTCTTC